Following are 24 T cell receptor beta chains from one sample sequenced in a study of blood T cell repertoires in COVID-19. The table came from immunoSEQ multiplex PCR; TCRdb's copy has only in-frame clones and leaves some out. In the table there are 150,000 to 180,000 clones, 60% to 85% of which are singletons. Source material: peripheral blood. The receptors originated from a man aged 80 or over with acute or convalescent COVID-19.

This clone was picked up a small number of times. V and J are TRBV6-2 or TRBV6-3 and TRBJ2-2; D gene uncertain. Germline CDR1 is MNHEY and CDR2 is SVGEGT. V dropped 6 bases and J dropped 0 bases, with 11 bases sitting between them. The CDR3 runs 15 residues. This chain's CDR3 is CASSRENANTGELFF. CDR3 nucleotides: TGTGCCAGCAGCCGCGAGAACGCGAACACCGGGGAGCTGTTTTTT.

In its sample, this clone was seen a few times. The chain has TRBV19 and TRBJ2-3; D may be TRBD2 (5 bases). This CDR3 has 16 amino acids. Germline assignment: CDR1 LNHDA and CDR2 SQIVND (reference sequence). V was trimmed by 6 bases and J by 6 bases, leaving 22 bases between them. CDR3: CASSSGRGKQVDTQYF. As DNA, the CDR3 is TGTGCCAGTAGCTCCGGACGGGGTAAACAAGTGGATACGCAGTATTTT.

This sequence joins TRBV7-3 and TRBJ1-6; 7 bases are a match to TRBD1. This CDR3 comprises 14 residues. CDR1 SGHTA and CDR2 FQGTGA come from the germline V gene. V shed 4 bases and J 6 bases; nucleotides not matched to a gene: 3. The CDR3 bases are TGTGCCAGCAGCTGGACAGGTTTTAATTCACCCCTCCACTTT. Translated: CASSWTGFNSPLHF.

DNA of the CDR3: TGTGCCAGCAGCTTAGCCGGGACAGGGGCTGCATCTAATACGCAGTATTTT. Translated: CASSLAGTGAASNTQYF. The rearrangement uses TRBV7-2 and TRBJ2-3, with 10 bases aligning to TRBD1. Unmatched junction bases numbered 10, after V lost 0 bases and J lost 7 bases. Looked up from germline, CDR1 is SGHTA and CDR2 is FQGNSA. This CDR3 comprises 17 residues.

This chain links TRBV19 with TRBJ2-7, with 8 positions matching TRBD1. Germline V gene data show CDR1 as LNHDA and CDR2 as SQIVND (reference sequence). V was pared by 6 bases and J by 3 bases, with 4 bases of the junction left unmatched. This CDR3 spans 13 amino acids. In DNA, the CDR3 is TGTGCCAGTAGCCCCGGGACAGGCTACGAGCAGTACTTC. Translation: CASSPGTGYEQYF.

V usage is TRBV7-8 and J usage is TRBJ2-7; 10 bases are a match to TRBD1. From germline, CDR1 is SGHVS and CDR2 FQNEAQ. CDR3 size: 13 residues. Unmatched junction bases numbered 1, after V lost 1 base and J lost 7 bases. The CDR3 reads CASSLEDRGEQYV. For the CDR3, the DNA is TGTGCCAGCAGCTTAGAGGACAGGGGGGAGCAGTACGTC.

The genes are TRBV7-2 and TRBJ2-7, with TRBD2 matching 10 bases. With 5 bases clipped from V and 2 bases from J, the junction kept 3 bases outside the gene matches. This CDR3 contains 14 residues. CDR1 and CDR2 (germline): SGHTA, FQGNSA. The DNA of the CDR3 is TGTGCCAGCAGCCCGAGCGGGGGGGCCTACGAGCAGTACTTC. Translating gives CASSPSGGAYEQYF.

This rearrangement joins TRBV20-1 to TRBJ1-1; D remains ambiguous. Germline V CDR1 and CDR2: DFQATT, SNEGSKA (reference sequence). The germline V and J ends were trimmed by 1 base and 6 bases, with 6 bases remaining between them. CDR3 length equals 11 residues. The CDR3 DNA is TGCAGTGCTAGAGTGTTCGCTGAAGCTTTCTTT. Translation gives CSARVFAEAFF.

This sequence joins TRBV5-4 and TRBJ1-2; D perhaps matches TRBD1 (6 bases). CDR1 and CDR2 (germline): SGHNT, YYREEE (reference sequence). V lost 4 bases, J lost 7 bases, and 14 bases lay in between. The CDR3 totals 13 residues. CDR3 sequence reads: CASSGRTDTGYTF. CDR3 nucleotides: TGTGCCAGCAGCGGAAGGACAGATACTGGCTACACCTTC.

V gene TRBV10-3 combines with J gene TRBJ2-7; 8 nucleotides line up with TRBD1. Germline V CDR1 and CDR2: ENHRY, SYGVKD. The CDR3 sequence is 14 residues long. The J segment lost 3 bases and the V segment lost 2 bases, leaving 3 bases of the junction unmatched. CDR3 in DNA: TGTGCCATCAGTGAGACAGGGGGAATCTACGAGCAGTACTTC. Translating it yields CAISETGGIYEQYF.

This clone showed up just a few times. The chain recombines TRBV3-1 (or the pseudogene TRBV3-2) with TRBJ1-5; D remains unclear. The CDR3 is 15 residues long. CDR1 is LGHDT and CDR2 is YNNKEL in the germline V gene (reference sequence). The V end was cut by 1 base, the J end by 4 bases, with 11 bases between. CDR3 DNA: TGTGCCAGCAGCCAAGGCCTTCCACAGAATCAGCCCCAGCATTTT. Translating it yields CASSQGLPQNQPQHF.

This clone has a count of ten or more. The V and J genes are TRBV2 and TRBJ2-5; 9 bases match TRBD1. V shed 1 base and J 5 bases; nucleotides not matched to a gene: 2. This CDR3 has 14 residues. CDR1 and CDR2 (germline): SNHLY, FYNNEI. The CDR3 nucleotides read TGTGCCAGCAGTGAAGGGGACAGGGCTGAGACCCAGTACTTC. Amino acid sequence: CASSEGDRAETQYF.

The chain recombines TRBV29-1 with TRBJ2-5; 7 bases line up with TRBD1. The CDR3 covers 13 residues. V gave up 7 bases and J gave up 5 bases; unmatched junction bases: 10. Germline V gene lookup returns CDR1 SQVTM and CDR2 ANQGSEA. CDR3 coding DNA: TGCAGCGGGAGACAGGGCCTTTGGGAGACCCAGTACTTC. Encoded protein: CSGRQGLWETQYF.

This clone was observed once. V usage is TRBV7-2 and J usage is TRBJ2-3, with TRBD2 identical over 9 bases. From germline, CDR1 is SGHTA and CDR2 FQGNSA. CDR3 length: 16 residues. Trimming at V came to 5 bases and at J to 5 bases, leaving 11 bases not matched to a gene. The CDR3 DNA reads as TGTGCCAGCAGCCCCCTCGGCGGGGGGGCAGAAGATACGCAGTATTTT. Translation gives CASSPLGGGAEDTQYF.

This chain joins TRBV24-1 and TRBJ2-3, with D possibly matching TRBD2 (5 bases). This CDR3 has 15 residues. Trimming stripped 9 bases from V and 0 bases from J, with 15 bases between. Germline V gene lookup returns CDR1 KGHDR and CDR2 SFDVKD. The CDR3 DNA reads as TGTGCCACCCCTGCCCCAGGAGGAAGCACAGATACGCAGTATTTT. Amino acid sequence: CATPAPGGSTDTQYF.

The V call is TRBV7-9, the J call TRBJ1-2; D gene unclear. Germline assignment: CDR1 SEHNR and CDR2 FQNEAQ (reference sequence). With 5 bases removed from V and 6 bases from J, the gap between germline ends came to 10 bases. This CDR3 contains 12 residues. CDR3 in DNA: TGTGCCAGCAGCGAGGACTCGGATGGCTACACCTTC. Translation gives CASSEDSDGYTF.

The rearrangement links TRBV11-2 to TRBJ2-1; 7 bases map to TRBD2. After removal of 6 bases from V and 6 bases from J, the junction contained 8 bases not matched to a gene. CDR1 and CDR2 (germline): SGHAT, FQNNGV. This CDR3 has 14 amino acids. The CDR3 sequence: CASRRDYASNEQFF. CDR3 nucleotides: TGTGCCAGCAGAAGGGACTATGCCTCCAATGAGCAGTTCTTC. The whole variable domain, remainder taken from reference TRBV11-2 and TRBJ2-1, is EAGVAQSPRYKIIEKRQSVAFWCNPISGHATLYWYQQILGQGPKLLIQFQNNGVVDDSQLPKDRFSAERLKGVDSTLKIQPAKLEDSAVYLCASRRDYASNEQFFGPGTRLTVL.

The CDR3 sequence: CASSPGQGVHEQYV. CDR3 coding DNA: TGCGCCAGCAGCCCGGGACAGGGTGTCCACGAGCAGTACGTC. The chain employs TRBV5-1 and TRBJ2-7; 9 bases map to TRBD1. Per germline, CDR1 SGHRS and CDR2 YFSETQ. The CDR3 spans 14 residues. J gave up 5 bases and V 4 bases, and 7 bases lay outside the gene matches.

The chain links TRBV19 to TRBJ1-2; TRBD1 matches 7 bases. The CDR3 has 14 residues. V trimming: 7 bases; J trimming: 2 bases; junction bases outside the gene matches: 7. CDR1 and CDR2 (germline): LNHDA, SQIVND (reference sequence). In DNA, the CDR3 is TGTGCCAGTAACCCGGACAGGTGGAACTATGGCTACACCTTC. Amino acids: CASNPDRWNYGYTF.

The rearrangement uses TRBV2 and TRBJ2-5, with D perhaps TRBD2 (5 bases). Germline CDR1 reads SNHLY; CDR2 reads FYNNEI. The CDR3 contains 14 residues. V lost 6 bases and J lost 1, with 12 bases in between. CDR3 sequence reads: CASRPGELQETQYF. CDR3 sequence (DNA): TGTGCCAGCAGGCCCGGGGAGCTCCAAGAGACCCAGTACTTC.

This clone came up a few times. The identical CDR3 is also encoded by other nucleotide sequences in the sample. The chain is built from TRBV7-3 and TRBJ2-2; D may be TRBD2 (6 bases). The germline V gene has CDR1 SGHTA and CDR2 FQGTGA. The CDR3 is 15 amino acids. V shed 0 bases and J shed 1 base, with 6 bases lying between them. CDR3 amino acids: CASSLTGGNTGELFF. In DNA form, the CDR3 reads TGTGCCAGCAGCTTAACGGGGGGGAACACCGGGGAGCTGTTTTTT.

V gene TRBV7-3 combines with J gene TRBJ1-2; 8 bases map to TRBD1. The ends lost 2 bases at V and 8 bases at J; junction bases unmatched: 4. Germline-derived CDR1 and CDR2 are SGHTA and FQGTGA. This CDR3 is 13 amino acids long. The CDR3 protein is CASSLGQGGGYTF. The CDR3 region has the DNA TGTGCCAGCAGCTTAGGACAGGGCGGCGGCTACACCTTC.

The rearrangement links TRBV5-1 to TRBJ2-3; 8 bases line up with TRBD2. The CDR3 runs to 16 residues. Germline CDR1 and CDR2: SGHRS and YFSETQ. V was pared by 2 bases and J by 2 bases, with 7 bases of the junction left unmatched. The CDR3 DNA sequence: TGCGCCAGCAGCTTACCGTTAGCGGGGTACACAGATACGCAGTATTTT. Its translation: CASSLPLAGYTDTQYF.

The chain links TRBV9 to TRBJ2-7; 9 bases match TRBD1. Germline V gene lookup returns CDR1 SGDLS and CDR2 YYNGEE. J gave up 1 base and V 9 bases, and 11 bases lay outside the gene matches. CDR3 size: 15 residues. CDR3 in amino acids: CAITEGQGKSYEQYF. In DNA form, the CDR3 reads TGTGCCATAACGGAGGGACAGGGCAAATCCTACGAGCAGTACTTC.